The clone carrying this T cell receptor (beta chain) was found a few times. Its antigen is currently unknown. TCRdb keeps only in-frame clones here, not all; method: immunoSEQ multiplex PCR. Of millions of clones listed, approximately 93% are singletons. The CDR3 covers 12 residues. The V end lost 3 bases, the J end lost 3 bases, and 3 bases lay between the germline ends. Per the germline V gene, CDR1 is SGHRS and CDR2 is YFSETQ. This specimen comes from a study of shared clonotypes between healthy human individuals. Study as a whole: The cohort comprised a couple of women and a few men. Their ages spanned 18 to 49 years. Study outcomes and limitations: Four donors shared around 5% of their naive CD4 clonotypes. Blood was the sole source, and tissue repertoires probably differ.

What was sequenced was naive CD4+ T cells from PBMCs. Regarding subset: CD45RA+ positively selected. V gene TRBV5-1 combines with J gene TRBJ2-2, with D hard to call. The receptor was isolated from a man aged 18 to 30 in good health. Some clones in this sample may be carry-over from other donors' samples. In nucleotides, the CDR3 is TGCGCCAGCAGCTACGACACCGGGGAGCTGTTTTTT. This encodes CASSYDTGELFF.